This T cell receptor beta chain was sequenced for a study of blood T cell repertoires in COVID-19. Overall study: The cDNA or gDNA used as material had been derived from T cells, B-cell-depleted T cells, or PBMCs.

As originally analysed: Nucleated cell counts were estimated from reference gene primer amplification. Some clones are missing from TCRdb's copy, which holds only in-frame ones; the method was immunoSEQ multiplex PCR. That table furnishes V, J and clone size, whereas the DNA furnished D and trimming. In the table there are about 420,000 clones, about 90% of which are singletons. Seattle's cohort entered during active infection and was followed longitudinally. Trimming left V 5 bases short and J 6 bases short, with 13 bases between. Per the germline V gene, CDR1 is LNHNV and CDR2 is YYDKDF (reference sequence). This CDR3 has 14 residues.

The TCR originated in a man aged 18 to 35 with COVID-19, enrolled during active disease. Input material: peripheral blood. The rearrangement uses TRBV15 and TRBJ2-2; D is perhaps TRBD1 (6 bases). The CDR3 region is CATSGGHSAGELFF. DNA for the CDR3: TGTGCCACCAGCGGGGGCCATTCCGCCGGGGAGCTGTTTTTT. Complete variable domain (other parts from reference TRBV15 and TRBJ2-2): DAMVIQNPRYQVTQFGKPVTLSCSQTLNHNVMYWYQQKSSQAPKLLFHYYDKDFNNEADTPDNFQSRRPNTSFCFLDIRSPGLGDTAMYLCATSGGHSAGELFFGEGSRLTVL.